These 9 T cell receptor beta chains share one sample of origin, sequenced in a study of CD8 T cells in Susac syndrome. Random-hexamer reverse transcription was applied to roughly 0.5 to 1 ug RNA. MiXCR was run by TCRdb on the immunoSEQ multiplex PCR reads, yielding one entry per CDR3 protein. This table has about 300,000 distinct CDR3 sequences, about 90% appearing once. The specimen was CD4+ T cells from PBMCs. These receptors were taken from a human donor with multiple sclerosis.

The chain is built from TRBV2 and TRBJ2-1, with 9 bases identical to TRBD1. The germline gives CDR1 SNHLY, CDR2 FYNNEI. CDR3 length equals 15 residues. V lost 1 base and J lost 9; bases outside the gene matches: 7. CDR3 sequence reads: CASSEGGTGRGEQFF. The CDR3, as DNA: TGTGCCAGCAGTGAAGGGGGGACAGGGCGGGGTGAGCAGTTCTTC. The full variable domain, with the rest looked up from reference TRBV2 and TRBJ2-1, is EPEVTQTPSHQVTQMGQEVILRCVPISNHLYFYWYRQILGQKVEFLVSFYNNEISEKSEIFDDQFSVERPDGSNFTLKIRSTKLEDSAMYFCASSEGGTGRGEQFFGPGTRLTVL.

The genes are TRBV20-1 and TRBJ2-7, with 7 bases matching TRBD2. Germline V gene lookup returns CDR1 DFQATT and CDR2 SNEGSKA (reference sequence). J lost 0 bases, V lost 5 bases, and 13 bases had no gene match. CDR3 size: 16 residues. The CDR3 coding sequence is TGCAGTGCTGCGGCCCCACCTAGCGGCACCTCCTACGAGCAGTACTTC. As protein: CSAAAPPSGTSYEQYF.

This chain uses TRBV6-6 with TRBJ2-5; D not resolved. Trimming removed 7 bases at V and 2 bases at J, with 8 bases between. From germline, CDR1 is MNHNY and CDR2 SVGAGI (reference sequence). CDR3 length: 12 residues. The CDR3 DNA reads TGTGCCAGCATGGTCAAGCAAGAGACCCAGTACTTC. As protein: CASMVKQETQYF.

This clonotype came up once. V usage is TRBV30 and J usage is TRBJ2-7, with 7 bases lining up with TRBD2. The CDR3 has 13 amino acids. From germline, CDR1 is GTSNPN and CDR2 SVGIG (reference sequence). Trimming took 8 bases from V and 2 from J; bases not matched to a gene: 9. The CDR3 spells CAGRTSGAYEQYF. In DNA, the CDR3 is TGTGCCGGACGGACTAGTGGAGCCTACGAGCAGTACTTC.

V gene TRBV13 combines with J gene TRBJ2-6; D is possibly TRBD2 (7 bases). This CDR3 is built from 18 residues. CDR1 PRHDT and CDR2 FYEKMQ come from the germline V gene (reference sequence). With 5 bases removed from V and 0 bases from J, the gap between germline ends came to 17 bases. CDR3 nucleotides: TGTGCCAGCAGCCACCTTACAGGGACTATCTCTGGGGCCAACGTCCTGACTTTC. Its protein product is CASSHLTGTISGANVLTF.

This clonotype was seen once. The V call is TRBV14, the J call TRBJ1-1; perhaps TRBD1 as D (5 bases). The CDR3 spans 13 residues. Trimming left V 3 bases short and J 1 base short, with 6 bases between. CDR1 and CDR2 (germline): SGHDN, FVKESK. The CDR3 DNA reads as TGTGCCAGCAGCCACGGGGGGAACACTGAAGCTTTCTTT. Protein: CASSHGGNTEAFF.

V gene TRBV7-2 combines with J gene TRBJ1-2, with 9 bases lining up with TRBD1. V shed 5 bases and J 4 bases; nucleotides not matched to a gene: 8. The CDR3 consists of 15 residues. The V gene's germline CDR1 is SGHTA and CDR2 FQGNSA. The CDR3 protein is CASSLGQGGRYGYTF. CDR3 sequence (DNA): TGTGCCAGCAGCCTGGGACAGGGAGGTCGCTATGGCTACACCTTC.

The chain recombines TRBV30 with TRBJ2-5; a possible D gene is TRBD2 (5 bases). The CDR3 loop spans 12 amino acids. Trimming pared 5 bases from V and 5 bases from J, leaving 12 bases between. CDR1 GTSNPN and CDR2 SVGIG come from the germline V gene (reference sequence). CDR3 nucleotide sequence: TGTGCCTGGGAGGATCCTAGCGAGACCCAGTACTTC. Protein: CAWEDPSETQYF.

This sequence joins TRBV5-1 and TRBJ2-7, with TRBD2 matching over 15 bases. CDR1 and CDR2 from the germline V gene are SGHRS and YFSETQ. V trimming: 7 bases; J trimming: 5 bases; junction bases outside the gene matches: 7. The CDR3 extends over 15 amino acids. The CDR3 region has the DNA TGCGCCAGCGGGACTAGCGGGAGGCTTATCGACGAGCAGTACTTC. It encodes CASGTSGRLIDEQYF. Filled out from reference TRBV5-1 and TRBJ2-7, the complete variable domain reads KAGVTQTPRYLIKTRGQQVTLSCSPISGHRSVSWYQQTPGQGLQFLFEYFSETQRNKGNFPGRFSGRQFSNSRSEMNVSTLELGDSALYLCASGTSGRLIDEQYFGPGTRLTVT.